What follows are 11 T cell receptor beta chains derived from one specimen sequenced in a study of identical twins. TCRdb re-analysed the 5' RACE reads in MiXCR, keeping a single row per CDR3 protein. The sample yields over 600,000 distinct CDR3 sequences, approximately 22% seen once. Separately, the same data were catalogued under a study of T cells expressing NK-cell markers.

The sample comprised PBMCs. Every receptor here comes from a woman aged 18-29 years in good health.

This clonotype was picked up a small number of times. This chain connects TRBV3-1 to TRBJ1-1; 11 positions agree with TRBD1. Germline values: CDR1 LGHDT, CDR2 YNNKEL (reference sequence). This CDR3 is built from 15 residues. V lost 1 base, J lost 5 bases, and 3 bases stayed unmatched. The CDR3 DNA is TGTGCCAGCAGCCAAGGCGGGACAGGGGGTACTGAAGCTTTCTTT. It translates to CASSQGGTGGTEAFF.

The chain is built from TRBV7-9 and TRBJ2-5; D gene uncertain. This CDR3 has 14 amino acids. Germline loops: CDR1 SEHNR, CDR2 FQNEAQ (reference sequence). Deletions cut 5 bases from V and 4 bases from J, with 14 bases between. The CDR3 coding sequence is TGTGCCAGCAGCCCCACGTTATCGGGAGAGACCCAGTACTTC. It encodes CASSPTLSGETQYF.

This rearrangement joins TRBV27 to TRBJ2-2, with 12 bases that match TRBD1. CDR1 and CDR2 (germline): MNHEY, SMNVEV (reference sequence). V lost 6 bases to trimming and J lost 8 bases; unmatched junction nucleotides: 10. CDR3 size: 16 residues. The CDR3, as DNA: TGTGCCAGCAGAAGACCGGGACAGGGGGCGGTGGGGGAGCTGTTTTTT. It specifies CASRRPGQGAVGELFF.

The chain recombines TRBV20-1 with TRBJ2-5, with 11 nucleotides matching TRBD2. Losses at the gene ends were 6 bases for V and 7 bases for J; bases not matched to a gene: 16. CDR1 is DFQATT, CDR2 SNEGSKA, per germline (reference sequence). The CDR3 is 16 amino acids. Written as DNA, the CDR3 is TGCAGTGCAAAACTAGCGGGAGCCCGCCGGGGTCGGACCCAGTACTTC. Protein sequence: CSAKLAGARRGRTQYF.

This sequence joins TRBV25-1 and TRBJ1-6, with D possibly TRBD1 on 5 matching bases. The CDR3 loop spans 15 amino acids. V shed 3 bases and J shed 5 bases, with 11 bases lying between them. The V gene's germline CDR1 is MGHDK and CDR2 SYGVNS. The CDR3 protein is CASSDLDRHNSPLHF. The DNA of the CDR3 is TGTGCCAGCAGTGATCTCGACAGACATAATTCACCCCTCCACTTT. Full variable domain (missing parts from reference TRBV25-1 and TRBJ1-6): EADIYQTPRYLVIGTGKKITLECSQTMGHDKMYWYQQDPGMELHLIHYSYGVNSTEKGDLSSESTVSRIRTEHFPLTLESARPSHTSQYLCASSDLDRHNSPLHFGNGTRLTVT.

The chain employs TRBV4-3 and TRBJ2-3; 13 bases match TRBD2. V gave up 4 bases and J gave up 4 bases; unmatched junction bases: 5. This CDR3 region has 16 residues. Germline loops: CDR1 LGHNA, CDR2 YSLEER. This CDR3 reads CASSRTSGSIADTQYF. CDR3 DNA sequence: TGCGCCAGCAGCCGGACTAGCGGGAGTATTGCAGATACGCAGTATTTT.

This clonotype has at least ten counts. The V and J genes are TRBV5-1 and TRBJ2-1, with D tentatively TRBD1 or TRBD2 (5 bases each). The CDR3 is made up of 14 amino acids. V lost 0 bases and J 6 bases, leaving 10 bases between the germline ends. Germline V CDR1 and CDR2: SGHRS, YFSETQ. The CDR3 DNA sequence: TGCGCCAGCAGCTTGGGTCCAGGGAGCAATGAGCAGTTCTTC. Encoded protein: CASSLGPGSNEQFF.

This chain uses TRBV20-1 with TRBJ2-5; TRBD2 agrees at 15 bases. The CDR3 contains 15 residues. Germline V gives CDR1 DFQATT, CDR2 SNEGSKA (reference sequence). With 5 bases clipped from V and 5 bases from J, the junction kept 6 bases outside the gene matches. The CDR3 spells CSARTSGRVKETQYF. The CDR3, as DNA: TGCAGTGCTCGGACTAGCGGGAGGGTGAAGGAGACCCAGTACTTC.

The chain employs TRBV5-6 and TRBJ2-1, with a tentative D call TRBD1 (6 bases). CDR3 length equals 15 residues. The germline V and J ends were trimmed by 2 bases and 5 bases, with 14 bases remaining between them. The germline V gene has CDR1 SGHDT and CDR2 YYEEEE. The CDR3 region is CASSLTRTDNNEQFF. DNA of the CDR3: TGTGCCAGCAGCTTAACTAGGACAGATAACAATGAGCAGTTCTTC.

This clonotype came up many times. The chain uses TRBV29-1 and TRBJ2-7; D may be TRBD2 (5 bases). The CDR3 covers 12 residues. The ends were cut back, 1 base at V and 4 bases at J, with 8 bases in the middle. The germline V gene has CDR1 SQVTM and CDR2 ANQGSEA. The CDR3 protein is CSVEVGGYEQYF. CDR3 in DNA: TGCAGCGTTGAAGTCGGCGGGTACGAGCAGTACTTC.

V and J are TRBV11-2 and TRBJ2-7; 14 bases agree with TRBD2. V lost 5 bases, J lost 6 bases, and 15 bases stayed unmatched. The length of the CDR3 is 18 residues. Germline V gene lookup returns CDR1 SGHAT and CDR2 FQNNGV. The CDR3 nucleotides are TGTGCCAGCAGCCCCCTCAACAGGGGACTAGCGGGAGAAAGCGAGCAGTACTTC. Translating it yields CASSPLNRGLAGESEQYF. Supplemented by reference TRBV11-2 and TRBJ2-7, the full variable domain reads EAGVAQSPRYKIIEKRQSVAFWCNPISGHATLYWYQQILGQGPKLLIQFQNNGVVDDSQLPKDRFSAERLKGVDSTLKIQPAKLEDSAVYLCASSPLNRGLAGESEQYFGPGTRLTVT.